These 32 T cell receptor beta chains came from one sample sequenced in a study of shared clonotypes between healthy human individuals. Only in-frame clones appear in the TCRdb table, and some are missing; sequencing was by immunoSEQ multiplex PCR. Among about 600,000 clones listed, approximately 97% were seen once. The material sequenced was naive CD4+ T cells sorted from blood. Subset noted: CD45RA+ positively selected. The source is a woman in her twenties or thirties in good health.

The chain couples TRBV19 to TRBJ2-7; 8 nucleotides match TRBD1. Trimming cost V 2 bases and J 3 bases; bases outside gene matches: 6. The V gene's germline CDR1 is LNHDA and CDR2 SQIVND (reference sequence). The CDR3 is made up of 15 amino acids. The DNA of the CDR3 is TGTGCCAGTAGTATACGTCGAGGACAGGGCTACGAGCAGTACTTC. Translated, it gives CASSIRRGQGYEQYF.

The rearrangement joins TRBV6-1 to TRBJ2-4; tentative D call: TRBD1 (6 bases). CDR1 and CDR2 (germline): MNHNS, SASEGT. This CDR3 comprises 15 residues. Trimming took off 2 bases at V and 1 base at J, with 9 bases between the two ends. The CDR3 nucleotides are TGTGCCAGCAGTGAACAGGGGAGCGCCAAAAACATTCAGTACTTC. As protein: CASSEQGSAKNIQYF.

The CDR3 sequence: CASSLAAAVSNEQFF. CDR3 nucleotide sequence: TGCGCCAGCAGCTTGGCCGCGGCAGTGTCCAATGAGCAGTTCTTC. The rearrangement uses TRBV5-1 and TRBJ2-1; D gene uncertain. Germline CDR1 reads SGHRS; CDR2 reads YFSETQ. The length of the CDR3 is 15 residues. With 0 bases removed from V and 6 bases from J, the gap between germline ends came to 13 bases.

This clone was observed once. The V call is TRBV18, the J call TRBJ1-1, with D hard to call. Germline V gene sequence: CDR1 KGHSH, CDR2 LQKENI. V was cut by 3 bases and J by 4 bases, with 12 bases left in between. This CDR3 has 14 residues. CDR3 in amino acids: CASSPYDERTEAFF. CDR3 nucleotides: TGTGCCAGCTCACCGTACGACGAACGCACTGAAGCTTTCTTT.

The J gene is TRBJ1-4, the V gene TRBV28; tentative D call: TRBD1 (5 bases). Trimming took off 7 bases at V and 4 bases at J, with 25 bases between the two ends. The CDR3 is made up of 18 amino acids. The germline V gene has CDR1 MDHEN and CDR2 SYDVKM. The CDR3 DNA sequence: TGTGCCAGCACCGCGATTGGGGCCCGACTCCTGATTAATGAAAAACTGTTTTTT. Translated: CASTAIGARLLINEKLFF.

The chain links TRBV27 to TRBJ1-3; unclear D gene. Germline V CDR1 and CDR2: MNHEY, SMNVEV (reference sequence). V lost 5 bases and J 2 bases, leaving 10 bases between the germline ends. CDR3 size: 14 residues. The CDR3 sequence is CASSRHTTGNTIYF. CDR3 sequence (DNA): TGTGCCAGCAGTCGTCATACAACTGGAAACACCATATATTTT.

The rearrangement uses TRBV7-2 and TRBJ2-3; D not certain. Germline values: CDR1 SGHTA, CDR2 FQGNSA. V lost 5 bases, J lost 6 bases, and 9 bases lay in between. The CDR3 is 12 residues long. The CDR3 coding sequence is TGTGCCAGCAGCCTGACCCCGGATACGCAGTATTTT. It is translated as CASSLTPDTQYF.

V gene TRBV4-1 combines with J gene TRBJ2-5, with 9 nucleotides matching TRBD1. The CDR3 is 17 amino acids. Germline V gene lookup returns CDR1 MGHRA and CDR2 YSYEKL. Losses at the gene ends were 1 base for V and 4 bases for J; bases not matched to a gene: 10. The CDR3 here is CASSQGDGTGLGETQYF. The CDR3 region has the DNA TGCGCCAGCAGCCAAGGAGACGGGACAGGGCTTGGAGAGACCCAGTACTTC.

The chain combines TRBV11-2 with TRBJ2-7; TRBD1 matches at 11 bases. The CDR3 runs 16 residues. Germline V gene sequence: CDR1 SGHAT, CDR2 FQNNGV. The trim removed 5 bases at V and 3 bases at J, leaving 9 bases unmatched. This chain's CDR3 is CASSLGQGAYFYEQYF. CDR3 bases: TGTGCCAGCAGCCTTGGACAGGGGGCATACTTCTACGAGCAGTACTTC.

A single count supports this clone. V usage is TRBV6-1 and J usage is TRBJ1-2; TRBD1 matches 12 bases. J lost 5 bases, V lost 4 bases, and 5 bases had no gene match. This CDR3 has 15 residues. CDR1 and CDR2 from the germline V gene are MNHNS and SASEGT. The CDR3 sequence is CASSGDRGLPYGYTF. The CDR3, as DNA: TGTGCCAGCAGTGGGGACAGGGGGCTTCCTTATGGCTACACCTTC.

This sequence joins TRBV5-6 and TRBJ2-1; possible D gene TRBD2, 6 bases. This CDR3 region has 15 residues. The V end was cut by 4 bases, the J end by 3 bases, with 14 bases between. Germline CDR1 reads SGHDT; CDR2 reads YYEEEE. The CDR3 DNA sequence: TGTGCCAGCAGCGGCCGGGGGATAGGCTACAATGAGCAGTTCTTC. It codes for CASSGRGIGYNEQFF.

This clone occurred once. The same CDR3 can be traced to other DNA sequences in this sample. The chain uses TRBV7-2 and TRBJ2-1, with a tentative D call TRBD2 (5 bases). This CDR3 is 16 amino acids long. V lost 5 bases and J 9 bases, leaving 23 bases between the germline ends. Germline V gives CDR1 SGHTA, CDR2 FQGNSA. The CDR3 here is CASSLEGGLRISEQFF. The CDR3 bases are TGTGCCAGCAGCCTAGAGGGTGGACTTCGGATCAGTGAGCAGTTCTTC.

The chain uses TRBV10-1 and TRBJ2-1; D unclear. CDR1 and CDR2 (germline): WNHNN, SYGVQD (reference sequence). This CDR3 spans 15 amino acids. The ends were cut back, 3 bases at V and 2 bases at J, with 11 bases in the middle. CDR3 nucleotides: TGCGCCAGCAGTGAAGGGATTCAACCCTACAATGAGCAGTTCTTC. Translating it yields CASSEGIQPYNEQFF.

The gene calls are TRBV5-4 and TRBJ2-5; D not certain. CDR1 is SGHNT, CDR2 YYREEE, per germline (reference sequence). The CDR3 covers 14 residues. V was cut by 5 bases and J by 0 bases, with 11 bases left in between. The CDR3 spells CASRTGGYQETQYF. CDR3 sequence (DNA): TGTGCCAGCAGAACCGGTGGATACCAAGAGACCCAGTACTTC.

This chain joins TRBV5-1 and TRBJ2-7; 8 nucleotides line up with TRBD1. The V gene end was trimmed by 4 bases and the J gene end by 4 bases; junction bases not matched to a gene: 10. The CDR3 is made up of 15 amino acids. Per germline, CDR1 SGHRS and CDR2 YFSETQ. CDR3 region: CASSRWTGSGYEQYF. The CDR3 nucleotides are TGCGCCAGCAGCCGATGGACAGGGAGCGGTTACGAGCAGTACTTC. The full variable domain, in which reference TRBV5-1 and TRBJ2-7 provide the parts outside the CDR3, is KAGVTQTPRYLIKTRGQQVTLSCSPISGHRSVSWYQQTPGQGLQFLFEYFSETQRNKGNFPGRFSGRQFSNSRSEMNVSTLELGDSALYLCASSRWTGSGYEQYFGPGTRLTVT.

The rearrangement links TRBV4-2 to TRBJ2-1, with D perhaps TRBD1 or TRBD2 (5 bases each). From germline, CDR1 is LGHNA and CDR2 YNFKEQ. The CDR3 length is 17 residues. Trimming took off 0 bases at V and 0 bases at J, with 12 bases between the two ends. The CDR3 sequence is CASSQDSAGSSYNEQFF. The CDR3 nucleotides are TGTGCCAGCAGCCAAGATTCAGCAGGGAGCTCCTACAATGAGCAGTTCTTC.

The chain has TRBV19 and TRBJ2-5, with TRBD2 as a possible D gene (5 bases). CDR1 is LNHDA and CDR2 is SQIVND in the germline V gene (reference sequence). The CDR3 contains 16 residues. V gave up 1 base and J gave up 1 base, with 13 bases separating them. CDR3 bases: TGTGCCAGTAGTATAGGAGGGCTACAAATCCAAGAGACCCAGTACTTC. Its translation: CASSIGGLQIQETQYF.

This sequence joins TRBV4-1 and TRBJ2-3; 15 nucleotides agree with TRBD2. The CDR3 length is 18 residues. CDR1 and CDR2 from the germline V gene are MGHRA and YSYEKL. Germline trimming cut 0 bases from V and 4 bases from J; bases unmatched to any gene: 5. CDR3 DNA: TGCGCCAGCAGCCAAGATCGGGGGACTAGCGGGAGGTCAGATACGCAGTATTTT. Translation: CASSQDRGTSGRSDTQYF.

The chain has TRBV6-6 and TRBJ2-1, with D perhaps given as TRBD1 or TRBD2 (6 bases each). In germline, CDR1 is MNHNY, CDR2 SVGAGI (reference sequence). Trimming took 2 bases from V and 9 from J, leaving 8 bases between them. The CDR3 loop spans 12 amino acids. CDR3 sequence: CASSYRGPEQFF. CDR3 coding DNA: TGTGCCAGCAGTTACCGGGGGCCTGAGCAGTTCTTC.

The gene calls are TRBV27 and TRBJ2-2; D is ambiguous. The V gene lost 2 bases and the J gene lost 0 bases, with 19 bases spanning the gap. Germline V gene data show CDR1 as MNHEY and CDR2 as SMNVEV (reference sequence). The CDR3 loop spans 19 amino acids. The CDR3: CASSLVTTWPPSNTGELFF. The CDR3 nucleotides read TGTGCCAGCAGTTTAGTGACCACCTGGCCCCCCTCGAACACCGGGGAGCTGTTTTTT.

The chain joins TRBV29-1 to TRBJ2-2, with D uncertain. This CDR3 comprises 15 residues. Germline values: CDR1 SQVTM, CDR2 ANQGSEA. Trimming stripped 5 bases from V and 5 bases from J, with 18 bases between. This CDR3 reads CSVSFGKGRTGELFF. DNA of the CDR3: TGCAGCGTTTCCTTCGGTAAGGGCAGAACCGGGGAGCTGTTTTTT.

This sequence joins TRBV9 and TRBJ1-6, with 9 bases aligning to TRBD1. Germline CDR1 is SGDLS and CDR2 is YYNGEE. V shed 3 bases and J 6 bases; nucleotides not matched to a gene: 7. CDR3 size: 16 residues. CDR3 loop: CASSAGQGFSNSPLHF. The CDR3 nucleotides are TGTGCCAGCAGCGCCGGACAGGGGTTTAGTAATTCACCCCTCCACTTT.

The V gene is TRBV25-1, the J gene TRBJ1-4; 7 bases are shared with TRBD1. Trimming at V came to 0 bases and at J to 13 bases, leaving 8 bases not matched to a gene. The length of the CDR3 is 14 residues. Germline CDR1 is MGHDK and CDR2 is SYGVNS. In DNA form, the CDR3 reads TGTGCCAGCAGTGAATACGGACAGGAGGGCCGACTGTTTTTT. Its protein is CASSEYGQEGRLFF.

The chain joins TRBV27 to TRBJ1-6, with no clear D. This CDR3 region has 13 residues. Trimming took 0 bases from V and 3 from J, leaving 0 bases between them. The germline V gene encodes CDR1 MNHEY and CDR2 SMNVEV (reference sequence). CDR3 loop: CASSLSYNSPLHF. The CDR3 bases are TGTGCCAGCAGTTTATCCTATAATTCACCCCTCCACTTT.

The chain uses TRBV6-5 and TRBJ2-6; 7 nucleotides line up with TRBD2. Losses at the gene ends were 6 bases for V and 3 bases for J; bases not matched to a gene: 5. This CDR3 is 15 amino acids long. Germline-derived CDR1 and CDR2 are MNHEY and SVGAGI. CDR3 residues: CASSPTSFGANVLTF. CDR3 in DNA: TGTGCCAGCAGCCCGACTAGCTTTGGGGCCAACGTCCTGACTTTC.

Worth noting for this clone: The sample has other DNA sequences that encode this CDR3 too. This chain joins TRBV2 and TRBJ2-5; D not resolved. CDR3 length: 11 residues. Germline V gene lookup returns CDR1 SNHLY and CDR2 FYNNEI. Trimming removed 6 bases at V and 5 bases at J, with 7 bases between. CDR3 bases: TGTGCCAGCAGCCTCCGGGAGACCCAGTACTTC. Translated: CASSLRETQYF.

CDR3 sequence: CASRTRQNNQPQHF. The CDR3 DNA follows: TGTGCCAGCAGGACGCGACAGAACAATCAGCCCCAGCATTTT. The V call is TRBV2, the J call TRBJ1-5; a possible D gene is TRBD1 (5 bases). There are 14 residues in the CDR3. V was pared by 6 bases and J by 3 bases, with 12 bases between. Germline V CDR1 and CDR2: SNHLY, FYNNEI.

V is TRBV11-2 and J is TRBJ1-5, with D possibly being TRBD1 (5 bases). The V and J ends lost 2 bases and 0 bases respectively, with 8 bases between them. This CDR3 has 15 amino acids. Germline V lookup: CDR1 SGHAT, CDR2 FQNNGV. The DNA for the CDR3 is TGTGCCAGCAGCTTAAGACAGTATAGCAATCAGCCCCAGCATTTT. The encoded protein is CASSLRQYSNQPQHF.

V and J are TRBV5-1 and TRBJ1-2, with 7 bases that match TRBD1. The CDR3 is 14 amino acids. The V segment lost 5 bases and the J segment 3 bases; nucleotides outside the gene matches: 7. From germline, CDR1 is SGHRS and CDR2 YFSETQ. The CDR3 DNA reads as TGCGCCAGCAGATTTGAGGGGGCGGACTATGGCTACACCTTC. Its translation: CASRFEGADYGYTF.

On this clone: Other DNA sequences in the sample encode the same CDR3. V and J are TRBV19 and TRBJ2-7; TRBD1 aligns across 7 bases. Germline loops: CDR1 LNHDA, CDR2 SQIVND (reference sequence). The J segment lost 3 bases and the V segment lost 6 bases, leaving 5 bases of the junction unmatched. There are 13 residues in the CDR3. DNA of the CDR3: TGTGCCAGTAGCCGGGACAGTCTCTACGAGCAGTACTTC. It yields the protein CASSRDSLYEQYF.

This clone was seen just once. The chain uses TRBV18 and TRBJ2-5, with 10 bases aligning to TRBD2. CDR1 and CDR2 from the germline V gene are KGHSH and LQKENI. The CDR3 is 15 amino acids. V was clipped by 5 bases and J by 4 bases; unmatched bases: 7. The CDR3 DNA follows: TGTGCCAGCTCAACGCAGCGGGAGGGCTCAGAGACCCAGTACTTC. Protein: CASSTQREGSETQYF. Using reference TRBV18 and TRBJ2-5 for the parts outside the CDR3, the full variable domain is NAGVMQNPRHLVRRRGQEARLRCSPMKGHSHVYWYRQLPEEGLKFMVYLQKENIIDESGMPKERFSAEFPKEGPSILRIQQVVRGDSAAYFCASSTQREGSETQYFGPGTRLLVL.

CDR3 sequence reads: CASSKDRGHLSIQYF. The CDR3 DNA follows: TGTGCCAGCAGTAAGGACAGGGGGCATCTTAGCATTCAGTACTTC. The chain employs TRBV6-1 and TRBJ2-4; 11 nucleotides match TRBD1. The CDR3 is 15 residues long. The germline V gene has CDR1 MNHNS and CDR2 SASEGT. V gave up 5 bases and J gave up 9 bases; unmatched junction bases: 9.